This record concerns one T cell receptor beta chain sequence. TCRdb's table, derived via immunoSEQ multiplex PCR, lists solely in-frame clones and lacks some. Among tens of thousands of clones listed, roughly 86% were seen once. This entry is derived from a study of cytotoxic CD8 clonotypes in ibrutinib-treated CLL. On the study more broadly: Researchers reported approximately twelve relapsed/refractory and 15 treatment-naive patients, 17 of them IGHV unmutated.

The J segment lost 3 bases and the V segment lost 4 bases, leaving 6 bases of the junction unmatched. The CDR3 loop spans 14 amino acids. Germline CDR1 SGHTA, CDR2 FQGNSA. The rearrangement joins TRBV7-2 to TRBJ2-7; 7 bases line up with TRBD1. Sequencing used PBMCs, obtained before ibrutinib treatment. The clonotype originates from a human donor with chronic lymphocytic leukemia. CDR3 coding DNA: TGTGCCAGCAGCTCGGGACAGACCCTCTACGAGCAGTACTTC. As protein: CASSSGQTLYEQYF.